One sample yielded the 25 T cell receptor beta chains listed below, sequenced in a study of T-cell memory formation after mild COVID-19. Using its own MiXCR run on the 5' RACE reads, TCRdb lists one record per CDR3 protein. The table shows about 470,000 distinct CDR3 sequences, with approximately 25% occurring only once. Sequencing was performed on PBMCs or a T cell subset sorted from them (not recorded which). The source of these receptors is an adult woman who had mild COVID-19 (a few samples of this study predate the infection). Cell type and time point are not known.

This clonotype was counted at least ten times. V and J are TRBV9 and TRBJ2-1; 7 bases fit TRBD2. The germline V gene encodes CDR1 SGDLS and CDR2 YYNGEE. This CDR3 is built from 15 residues. V lost 3 bases, J lost 5 bases, and 8 bases stayed unmatched. CDR3 nucleotides: TGTGCCAGCAGCGCCACGGGGGGAAGGGACAATGAGCAGTTCTTC. Translated, it gives CASSATGGRDNEQFF.

In this sample, this clonotype turned up a few times. This chain uses TRBV5-6 with TRBJ2-7; D is perhaps TRBD2 (6 bases). Germline-derived CDR1 and CDR2 are SGHDT and YYEEEE. V was cut by 1 base and J by 6 bases, with 20 bases left in between. CDR3 size: 16 residues. CDR3 coding DNA: TGTGCCAGCAGCTTGAACCCGGGACTGACCTCGAGCGAGCAGTACTTC. It translates to CASSLNPGLTSSEQYF.

The genes are TRBV4-1 and TRBJ2-2, with D unclear. Germline CDR1 MGHRA, CDR2 YSYEKL. The CDR3 consists of 15 residues. The germline V and J ends were trimmed by 4 bases and 3 bases, with 12 bases remaining between them. CDR3 bases: TGCGCCAGCAGCCCGGCCAGTGCCGACACCGGGGAGCTGTTTTTT. It codes for CASSPASADTGELFF.

This clonotype was seen many times. The rearrangement links TRBV7-3 to TRBJ2-3, with 8 bases fitting TRBD2. Germline V lookup: CDR1 SGHTA, CDR2 FQGTGA. The CDR3 sequence is 16 residues long. J lost 4 bases, V lost 3 bases, and 9 bases had no gene match. The CDR3 loop is CASSFPLAGSPDTQYF. CDR3 nucleotides: TGTGCCAGCAGCTTCCCGCTAGCGGGCAGCCCAGATACGCAGTATTTT. Combining the CDR3 with reference TRBV7-3 and TRBJ2-3 gives the whole variable domain GAGVSQTPSNKVTEKGKYVELRCDPISGHTALYWYRQSLGQGPEFLIYFQGTGAADDSGLPNDRFFAVRPEGSVSTLKIQRTERGDSAVYLCASSFPLAGSPDTQYFGPGTRLTVL.

V gene TRBV18 combines with J gene TRBJ2-5; 7 bases line up with TRBD1. Germline V gene data show CDR1 as KGHSH and CDR2 as LQKENI. The junction had 7 bases not matched to a gene; V was cut back by 2 bases and J by 4 bases. This CDR3 comprises 15 residues. CDR3 in DNA: TGTGCCAGCTCACCAGAAGTCTCAGGGGGAGAGACCCAGTACTTC. It is translated as CASSPEVSGGETQYF.

This clonotype was observed a handful of times. V and J are TRBV7-2 and TRBJ2-4; D gene ambiguous. Trimming shortened V by 1 base and J by 1 base, and 11 bases separated the two germline ends. This CDR3 has 16 residues. Germline loops: CDR1 SGHTA, CDR2 FQGNSA. Here the CDR3 reads CASSLGSSRAKNIQYF. CDR3 sequence (DNA): TGTGCCAGCAGCTTAGGATCTTCGCGTGCCAAAAACATTCAGTACTTC.

The chain carries TRBV30 and TRBJ2-3; D gene ambiguous. There are 13 residues in the CDR3. Trimming removed 1 base at V and 3 bases at J, with 8 bases between. CDR1 is GTSNPN, CDR2 SVGIG, per germline (reference sequence). CDR3 in amino acids: CAWSGGVTDTQYF. The CDR3 DNA is TGTGCCTGGAGTGGTGGGGTAACAGATACGCAGTATTTT.

The rearrangement links TRBV11-2 to TRBJ1-3; the D gene is possibly TRBD1 (5 bases). CDR1 SGHAT and CDR2 FQNNGV come from the germline V gene. The CDR3 sequence is 18 residues long. Trimming pared 3 bases from V and 2 bases from J, leaving 20 bases between. The CDR3 DNA follows: TGTGCCAGCAGCTTCCTTCCGCAATCCGGGACGGCTGGAAACACCATATATTTT. This translates into CASSFLPQSGTAGNTIYF.

This chain links TRBV20-1 with TRBJ1-3; D ambiguous. The CDR3 is 14 residues long. V gave up 3 bases and J gave up 0 bases, with 9 bases separating them. CDR1 and CDR2 (germline): DFQATT, SNEGSKA (reference sequence). As DNA, the CDR3 is TGCAGTGCTAGTTACGAAGGCTCTGGAAACACCATATATTTT. Translation: CSASYEGSGNTIYF.

The gene calls are TRBV7-6 and TRBJ2-7; no clear D gene. The germline gives CDR1 SGHVS, CDR2 FNYEAQ. The V gene lost 3 bases and the J gene lost 6 bases, with 12 bases spanning the gap. The CDR3 consists of 13 residues. The CDR3, as DNA: TGTGCCAGCAGCTTTAATACAGTGTCCGAGCAGTACTTC. Protein product: CASSFNTVSEQYF.

V and J are TRBV20-1 and TRBJ2-4; no reliable D call. Germline assignment: CDR1 DFQATT and CDR2 SNEGSKA (reference sequence). Trimming cost V 5 bases and J 2 bases, with 7 bases left between them. The CDR3 extends over 12 amino acids. The CDR3 nucleotides read TGCAGTGCTCCCCCGACCAAAAACATTCAGTACTTC. This translates into CSAPPTKNIQYF.

The rearrangement joins TRBV7-8 to TRBJ2-3; D is perhaps TRBD2 (6 bases). Germline V lookup: CDR1 SGHVS, CDR2 FQNEAQ. The ends were cut back, 1 base at V and 8 bases at J, with 13 bases in the middle. CDR3 length equals 14 residues. CDR3 nucleotides: TGTGCCAGCAGCTTAGATCGGCCCGGGGGTACGCAGTATTTT. This codes for CASSLDRPGGTQYF.

This chain connects TRBV14 to TRBJ2-2, with no clear D. V gave up 1 base and J gave up 1 base, with 7 bases separating them. CDR1 SGHDN and CDR2 FVKESK come from the germline V gene. The CDR3 spans 15 residues. The CDR3 spells CASSQAPVNTGELFF. The DNA of the CDR3 is TGTGCCAGCAGCCAAGCTCCCGTGAACACCGGGGAGCTGTTTTTT. Full variable domain (outside the CDR3, taken from reference TRBV14 and TRBJ2-2): EAGVTQFPSHSVIEKGQTVTLRCDPISGHDNLYWYRRVMGKEIKFLLHFVKESKQDESGMPNNRFLAERTGGTYSTLKVQPAELEDSGVYFCASSQAPVNTGELFFGEGSRLTVL.

This clonotype was observed a handful of times. The V call is TRBV18, the J call TRBJ2-7; 11 bases are shared with TRBD1. The CDR3 covers 17 residues. V lost 5 bases, J lost 5 bases, and 14 bases stayed unmatched. Germline values: CDR1 KGHSH, CDR2 LQKENI. DNA for the CDR3: TGTGCCAGCTCATCGACAGGGGGAGGACAGGGGGCCCACGAGCAGTACTTC. It yields the protein CASSSTGGGQGAHEQYF.

The CDR3 is CATSSGRNYEQYF. The CDR3 nucleotides are TGTGCCACCAGCTCCGGGAGAAACTACGAGCAGTACTTC. This sequence joins TRBV24-1 and TRBJ2-7; D possibly corresponds to TRBD2 (6 bases). CDR3 length: 13 amino acids. Germline V gene data show CDR1 as KGHDR and CDR2 as SFDVKD. Between the trimmed V and J ends, which lost 7 bases and 3 bases, there was a span of 12 bases.

The table lists this clonotype with a few counts. V usage is TRBV7-9 and J usage is TRBJ2-7; D is ambiguous. V was trimmed by 3 bases and J by 2 bases, leaving 20 bases between them. CDR3 size: 17 residues. Germline V gives CDR1 SEHNR, CDR2 FQNEAQ (reference sequence). DNA of the CDR3: TGTGCCAGCAGCTTCCCACAACCTCAGGACGGTACCTACGAGCAGTACTTC. It is translated as CASSFPQPQDGTYEQYF.

This clonotype was found a few times. The V and J genes are TRBV6-5 and TRBJ2-1; 8 bases are shared with TRBD2. The CDR3 has 15 amino acids. The trim removed 5 bases at V and 4 bases at J, leaving 7 bases unmatched. Germline V gene lookup returns CDR1 MNHEY and CDR2 SVGAGI. The DNA of the CDR3 is TGTGCCAGCAGTGACGGACTAGCAGTGTACAATGAGCAGTTCTTC. Translating gives CASSDGLAVYNEQFF.

V usage is TRBV30 and J usage is TRBJ1-1; D gene ambiguous. The germline CDR1 and CDR2 sequences are GTSNPN and SVGIG (reference sequence). CDR3 length equals 14 residues. The V end lost 3 bases, the J end lost 6 bases, and 17 bases lay between the germline ends. CDR3 sequence: CAWSGEGRVAEAFF. For the CDR3, the DNA is TGTGCCTGGAGCGGCGAAGGAAGGGTTGCTGAAGCTTTCTTT.

The rearrangement links TRBV10-3 to TRBJ2-7; no clear D gene. The V end was cut by 6 bases, the J end by 0 bases, with 6 bases between. Per germline, CDR1 ENHRY and CDR2 SYGVKD. The CDR3 spans 12 residues. CDR3 in amino acids: CAIRGSSYEQYF. In DNA, the CDR3 is TGTGCCATCAGGGGCAGCTCCTACGAGCAGTACTTC.

Many counts were recorded for this clonotype. The genes are TRBV29-1 and TRBJ1-2; perhaps TRBD1 as D (5 bases). The CDR3 sequence is 12 residues long. Looked up from germline, CDR1 is SQVTM and CDR2 is ANQGSEA. V was cut by 2 bases and J by 2 bases, with 6 bases left in between. This chain's CDR3 is CSVEWGNYGYTF. The CDR3 nucleotides are TGCAGCGTTGAATGGGGGAACTATGGCTACACCTTC.

In its sample, this clonotype was seen many times. At one boundary the junction diverges from the germline segment, which might be a read error. The rearrangement uses TRBV5-1 and TRBJ1-1; 7 bases agree with TRBD1. CDR1 is SGHRS and CDR2 is YFSETQ in the germline V gene. The CDR3 contains 14 residues. CDR3 sequence (DNA): TGTGCCAGCAGCTTAGGGGGCAGGGACACTGAAGCTTTCTTT. Translation: CASSLGGRDTEAFF.

In its sample, this clonotype was seen a few times. The chain uses TRBV9 and TRBJ1-1; tentative D call: TRBD1 (5 bases). The V end lost 6 bases, the J end lost 4 bases, and 13 bases lay between the germline ends. Per the germline V gene, CDR1 is SGDLS and CDR2 is YYNGEE. The CDR3 runs to 13 residues. CDR3 bases: TGTGCCAGCATCAACCGGGACTTCACTGAAGCTTTCTTT. This gives the protein CASINRDFTEAFF.

This clonotype was detected a few times. The chain carries TRBV24-1 and TRBJ2-3; D possibly uses TRBD1 or TRBD2 (5 bases each). V dropped 3 bases and J dropped 0 bases, with 12 bases sitting between them. This CDR3 spans 16 amino acids. Germline V gene sequence: CDR1 KGHDR, CDR2 SFDVKD. This CDR3 reads CATSDAGTTSTDTQYF. The CDR3 DNA sequence: TGTGCCACCAGTGATGCCGGGACCACGAGCACAGATACGCAGTATTTT.

The rearrangement links TRBV2 to TRBJ1-4, with 9 bases lining up with TRBD1. This CDR3 region has 14 residues. With 6 bases clipped from V and 7 bases from J, the junction kept 6 bases outside the gene matches. Per the germline V gene, CDR1 is SNHLY and CDR2 is FYNNEI. Here the CDR3 DNA reads TGTGCCAGCAGGAGGACAGGGGCTGGTGAAAAACTGTTTTTT. Translating gives CASRRTGAGEKLFF. Together with reference TRBV2 and TRBJ1-4, the CDR3 gives the full variable domain: EPEVTQTPSHQVTQMGQEVILRCVPISNHLYFYWYRQILGQKVEFLVSFYNNEISEKSEIFDDQFSVERPDGSNFTLKIRSTKLEDSAMYFCASRRTGAGEKLFFGSGTQLSVL.

The count of this clonotype is one. The rearrangement uses TRBV5-6 and TRBJ1-1; D remains unclear. This CDR3 region has 14 residues. Trimming took 4 bases from V and 1 from J, leaving 11 bases between them. Germline V gene data show CDR1 as SGHDT and CDR2 as YYEEEE. The CDR3 here is CASSTGNWNTEAFF. In nucleotides, the CDR3 is TGTGCCAGCAGCACCGGGAACTGGAACACTGAAGCTTTCTTT.